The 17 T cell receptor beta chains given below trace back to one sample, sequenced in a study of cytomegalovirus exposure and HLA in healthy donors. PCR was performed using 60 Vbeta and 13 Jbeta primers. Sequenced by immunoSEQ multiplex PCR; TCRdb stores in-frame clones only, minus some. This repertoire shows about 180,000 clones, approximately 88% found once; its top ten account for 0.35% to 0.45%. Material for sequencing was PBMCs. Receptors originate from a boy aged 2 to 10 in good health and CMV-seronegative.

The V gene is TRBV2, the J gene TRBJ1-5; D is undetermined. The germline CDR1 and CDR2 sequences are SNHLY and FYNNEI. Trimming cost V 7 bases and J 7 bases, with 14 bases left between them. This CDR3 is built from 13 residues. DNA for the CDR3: TGTGCCAGCAACAGAGCACCCGTACAGCCCCAGCATTTT. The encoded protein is CASNRAPVQPQHF.

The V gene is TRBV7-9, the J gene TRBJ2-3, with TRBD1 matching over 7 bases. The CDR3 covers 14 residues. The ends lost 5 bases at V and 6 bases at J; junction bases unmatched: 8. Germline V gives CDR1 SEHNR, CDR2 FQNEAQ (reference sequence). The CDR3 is CASSPFPTGDTQYF. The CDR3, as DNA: TGTGCCAGCAGCCCTTTCCCGACAGGGGATACGCAGTATTTT.

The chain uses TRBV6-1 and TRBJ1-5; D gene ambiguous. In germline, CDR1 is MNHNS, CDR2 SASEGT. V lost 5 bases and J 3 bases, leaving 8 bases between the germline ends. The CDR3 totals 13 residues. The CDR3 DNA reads TGTGCCAGCAGTTTGAGGGTCAATCAGCCCCAGCATTTT. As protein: CASSLRVNQPQHF.

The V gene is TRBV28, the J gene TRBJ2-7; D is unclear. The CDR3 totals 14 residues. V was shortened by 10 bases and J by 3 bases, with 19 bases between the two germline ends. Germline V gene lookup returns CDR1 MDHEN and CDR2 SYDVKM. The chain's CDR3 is CANPLLQAIYEQYF. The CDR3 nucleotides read TGTGCCAACCCTCTCCTGCAGGCGATCTACGAGCAGTACTTC. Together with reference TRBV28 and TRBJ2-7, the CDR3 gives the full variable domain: DVKVTQSSRYLVKRTGEKVFLECVQDMDHENMFWYRQDPGLGLRLIYFSYDVKMKEKGDIPEGYSVSREKKERFSLILESASTNQTSMYLCANPLLQAIYEQYFGPGTRLTVT.

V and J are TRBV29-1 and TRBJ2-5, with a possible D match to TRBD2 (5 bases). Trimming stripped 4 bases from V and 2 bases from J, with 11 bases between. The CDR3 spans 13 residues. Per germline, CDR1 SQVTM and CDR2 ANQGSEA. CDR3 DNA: TGCAGCGTTGGTCGCGGGCTACAAGAGACCCAGTACTTC. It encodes CSVGRGLQETQYF.

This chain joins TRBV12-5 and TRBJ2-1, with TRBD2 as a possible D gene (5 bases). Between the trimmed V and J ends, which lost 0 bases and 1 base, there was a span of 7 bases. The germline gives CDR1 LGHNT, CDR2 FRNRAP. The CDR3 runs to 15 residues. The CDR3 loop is CASGLVLDSYNEQFF. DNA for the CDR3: TGTGCTAGTGGTTTGGTACTAGATTCCTACAATGAGCAGTTCTTC.

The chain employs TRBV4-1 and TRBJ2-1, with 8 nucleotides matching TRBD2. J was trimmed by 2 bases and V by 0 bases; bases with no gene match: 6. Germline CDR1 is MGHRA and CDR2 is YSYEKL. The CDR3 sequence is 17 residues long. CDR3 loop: CASSQDSGINPYNEQFF. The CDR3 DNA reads TGCGCCAGCAGCCAAGATAGCGGGATCAACCCCTACAATGAGCAGTTCTTC.

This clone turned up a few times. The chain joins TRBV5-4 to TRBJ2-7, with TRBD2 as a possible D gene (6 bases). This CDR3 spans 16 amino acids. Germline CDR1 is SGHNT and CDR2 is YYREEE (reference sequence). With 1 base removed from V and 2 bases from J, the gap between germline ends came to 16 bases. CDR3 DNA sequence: TGTGCCAGCAGCTTGTATCTGAGCGGGCAGGCCTACGAGCAGTACTTC. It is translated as CASSLYLSGQAYEQYF.

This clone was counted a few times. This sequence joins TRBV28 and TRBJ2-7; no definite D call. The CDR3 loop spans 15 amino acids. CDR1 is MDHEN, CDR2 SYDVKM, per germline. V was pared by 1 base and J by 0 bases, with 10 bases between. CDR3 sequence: CASSLYRVSSYEQYF. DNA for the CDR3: TGTGCCAGCAGTTTATACAGAGTTTCCTCCTACGAGCAGTACTTC.

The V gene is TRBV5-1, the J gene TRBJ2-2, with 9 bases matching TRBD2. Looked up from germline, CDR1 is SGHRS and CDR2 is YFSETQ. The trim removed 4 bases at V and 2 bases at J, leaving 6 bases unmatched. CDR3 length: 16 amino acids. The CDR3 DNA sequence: TGCGCCAGCAGCGAAATTAGCGGGAGCAACACCGGGGAGCTGTTTTTT. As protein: CASSEISGSNTGELFF.

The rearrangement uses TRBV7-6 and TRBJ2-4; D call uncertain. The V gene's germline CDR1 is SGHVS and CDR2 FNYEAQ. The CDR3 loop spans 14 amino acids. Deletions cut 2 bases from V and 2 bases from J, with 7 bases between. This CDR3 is CASSLSRTKNIQYF. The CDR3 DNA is TGTGCCAGCAGCTTAAGCAGGACCAAAAACATTCAGTACTTC. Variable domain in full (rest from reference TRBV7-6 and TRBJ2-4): GAGVSQSPRYKVTKRGQDVALRCDPISGHVSLYWYRQALGQGPEFLTYFNYEAQQDKSGLPNDRFSAERPEGSISTLTIQRTEQRDSAMYRCASSLSRTKNIQYFGAGTRLSVL.

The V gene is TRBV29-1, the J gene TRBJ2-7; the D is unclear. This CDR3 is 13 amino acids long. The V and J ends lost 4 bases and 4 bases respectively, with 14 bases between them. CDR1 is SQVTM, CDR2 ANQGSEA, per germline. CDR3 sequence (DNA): TGCAGCGTTGGTATGGGCGAGCTTTACGAGCAGTACTTC. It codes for CSVGMGELYEQYF.

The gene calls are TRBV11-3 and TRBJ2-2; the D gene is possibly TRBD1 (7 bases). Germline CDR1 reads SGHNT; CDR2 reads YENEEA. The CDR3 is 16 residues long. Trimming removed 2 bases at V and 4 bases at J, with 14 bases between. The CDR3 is CASSLSGGLGTGELFF. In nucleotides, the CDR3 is TGTGCCAGCAGCTTATCAGGGGGGCTGGGCACCGGGGAGCTGTTTTTT.

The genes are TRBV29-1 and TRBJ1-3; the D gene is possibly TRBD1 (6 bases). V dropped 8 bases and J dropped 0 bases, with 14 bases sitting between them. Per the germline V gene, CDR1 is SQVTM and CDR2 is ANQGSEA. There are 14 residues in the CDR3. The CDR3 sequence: CSWTEVSSGNTIYF. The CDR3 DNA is TGCAGCTGGACAGAAGTAAGCTCTGGAAACACCATATATTTT.

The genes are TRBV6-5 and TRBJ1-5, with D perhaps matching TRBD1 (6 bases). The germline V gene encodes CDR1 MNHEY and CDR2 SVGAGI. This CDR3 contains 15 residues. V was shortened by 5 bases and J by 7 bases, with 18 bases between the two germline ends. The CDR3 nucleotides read TGTGCCAGCAGTCAGACTCAGGGGCGGGGGCAGCCCCAGCATTTT. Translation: CASSQTQGRGQPQHF.

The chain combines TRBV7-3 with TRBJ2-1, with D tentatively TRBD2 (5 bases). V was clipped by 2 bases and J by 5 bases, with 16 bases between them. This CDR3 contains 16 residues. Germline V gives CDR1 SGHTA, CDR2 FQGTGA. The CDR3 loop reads CASSLGGSRRNNEQFF. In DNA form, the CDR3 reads TGTGCCAGCAGCTTAGGTGGGAGTAGGAGGAACAATGAGCAGTTCTTC. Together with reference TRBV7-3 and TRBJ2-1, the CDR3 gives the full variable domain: GAGVSQTPSNKVTEKGKYVELRCDPISGHTALYWYRQSLGQGPEFLIYFQGTGAADDSGLPNDRFFAVRPEGSVSTLKIQRTERGDSAVYLCASSLGGSRRNNEQFFGPGTRLTVL.

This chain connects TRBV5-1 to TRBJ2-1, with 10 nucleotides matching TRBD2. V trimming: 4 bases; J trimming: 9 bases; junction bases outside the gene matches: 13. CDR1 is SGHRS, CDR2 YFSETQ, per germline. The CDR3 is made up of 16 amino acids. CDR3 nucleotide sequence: TGCGCCAGCAGCGCCGCCACTAGCGGGACTCGTGGTGAGCAGTTCTTC. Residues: CASSAATSGTRGEQFF.